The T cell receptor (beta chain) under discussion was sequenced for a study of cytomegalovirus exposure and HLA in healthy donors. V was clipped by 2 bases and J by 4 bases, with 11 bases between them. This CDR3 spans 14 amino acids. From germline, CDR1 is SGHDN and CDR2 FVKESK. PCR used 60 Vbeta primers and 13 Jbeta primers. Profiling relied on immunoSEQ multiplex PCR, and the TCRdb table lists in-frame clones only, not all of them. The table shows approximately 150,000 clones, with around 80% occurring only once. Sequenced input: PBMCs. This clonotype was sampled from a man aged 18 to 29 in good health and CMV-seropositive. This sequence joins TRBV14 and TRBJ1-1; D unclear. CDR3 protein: CASSQNSGVTEAFF. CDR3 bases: TGTGCCAGCAGCCAAAACTCCGGGGTCACTGAAGCTTTCTTT.